Sequencing of this TCR beta chain was carried out in a study of blood T cells in healthy people across ages. Study-level background: The capture of about one barcoded beta molecule per two T cells was achieved by template switching.

There are 12 residues in the CDR3. Germline CDR1 LNHDA, CDR2 SQIVND (reference sequence). PCR was performed a second time for about 6 to 12 cycles using a sample-barcoded 5' primer and a J-beta primer mix. All cDNA molecules were each tagged by a template-switch adaptor with 12 random nucleotides. TCRdb redid the calling of the 5' RACE reads with MiXCR, one entry per CDR3 protein. The table has 1.5 million to 1.8 million distinct CDR3 sequences, under 55% seen once. The J gene is TRBJ2-5, the V gene TRBV19; D is perhaps TRBD1 (6 bases). TRBJ2-7 explains the end of the DNA better; the J call may be wrong. The sample comprised blood. The clonotype originates from a woman between 18 and 29 years old in good health. CDR3 sequence: CASSIYRDEQYF. The CDR3 bases are TGTGCCAGTAGTATATACAGGGACGAGCAGTACTTC.